A single sample gave rise to the 15 T cell receptor beta chains below, sequenced in a study of Graves' ophthalmopathy and Graves' hyperthyroidism. RNA transcripts served as template for amplifying TCR beta CDR3 sequences. The first round was an RT-PCR with HTBI primers, and the second round was a multiplex PCR. TCRdb fed the multiplex PCR reads into MiXCR, producing one record per CDR3 protein. The top ten clones hold 5.5% to 8% of a sample with approximately 410,000 distinct CDR3 sequences, about 16% of them seen once. The sequencing sample was made of peripheral blood. Source of these receptors: a young woman with stable Graves' hyperthyroidism.

This clonotype occurred many times. J is TRBJ1-2 and V is TRBV12-5; D perhaps matches TRBD1 (5 bases). The CDR3 has 14 residues. Trimming pared 5 bases from V and 6 bases from J, leaving 16 bases between. CDR1 is LGHNT, CDR2 FRNRAP, per germline. In DNA form, the CDR3 reads TGTGCTAGTGGTATCCCCATCCAGGGAAATGGCTACACCTTC. Residues: CASGIPIQGNGYTF. Full variable domain (rest looked up from reference TRBV12-5 and TRBJ1-2): DARVTQTPRHKVTEMGQEVTMRCQPILGHNTVFWYRQTMMQGLELLAYFRNRAPLDDSGMPKDRFSAEMPDATLATLKIQPSEPRDSAVYFCASGIPIQGNGYTFGSGTRLTVV.

This clonotype was detected ten times or more. This chain uses TRBV19 with TRBJ2-7, with 9 nucleotides matching TRBD2. CDR1 and CDR2 (germline): LNHDA, SQIVND (reference sequence). The CDR3 sequence is 15 residues long. V was pared by 4 bases and J by 0 bases, with 4 bases of the junction left unmatched. The CDR3 is CASSKSSGVSYEQYF. In nucleotides, the CDR3 is TGTGCCAGTAGTAAGTCTAGCGGGGTCTCCTACGAGCAGTACTTC.

This clonotype appeared many times. The CDR3 spells CASTWRTGGDTQYF. The CDR3 DNA is TGTGCCAGCACCTGGAGGACAGGAGGAGATACGCAGTATTTT. The chain joins TRBV6-2 or TRBV6-3 to TRBJ2-3; 7 bases are a match to TRBD1. The CDR3 consists of 14 residues. Trimming removed 7 bases from V and 5 bases from J; junction bases left unmatched: 9. CDR1 is MNHEY and CDR2 is SVGEGT in the germline V gene.

This clonotype was counted a few times. A much larger clone sits a single nucleotide away, making a read error possible. V and J are TRBV7-6 and TRBJ1-2; 7 positions match TRBD1. Unmatched junction bases numbered 10, after V lost 3 bases and J lost 12 bases. Germline assignment: CDR1 SGHVS and CDR2 FNYEAQ. This CDR3 comprises 13 residues. CDR3 sequence: CASSFERGHSHTF. DNA of the CDR3: TGTGCCAGCAGCTTTGAGAGGGGGCACAGCCACACCTTC.

This clonotype was counted at least ten times. The CDR3 nucleotides read TGTGCCAGCAGCCCGCCAGGAGGGGAAGCTTTCTTT. Residues: CASSPPGGEAFF. The chain links TRBV6-5 to TRBJ1-1; D is undetermined. V was trimmed by 6 bases and J by 8 bases, leaving 13 bases between them. Germline CDR1 is MNHEY and CDR2 is SVGAGI. CDR3 length: 12 amino acids.

The table lists this clonotype with many counts. The chain joins TRBV6-5 to TRBJ2-7; TRBD1 might be the D (6 bases). CDR1 is MNHEY and CDR2 is SVGAGI in the germline V gene. The CDR3 totals 14 residues. V was trimmed by 8 bases and J by 0 bases, leaving 14 bases between them. CDR3 coding DNA: TGTGCCAGCCGAAGGACAGCGGACTCCTACGAGCAGTACTTC. Its protein is CASRRTADSYEQYF.

The rearrangement links TRBV9 to TRBJ2-5; 7 nucleotides line up with TRBD2. Trimming cost V 3 bases and J 0 bases; bases outside gene matches: 5. Per germline, CDR1 SGDLS and CDR2 YYNGEE. CDR3 length equals 15 residues. In DNA form, the CDR3 reads TGTGCCAGCAGCGCCGCCGGGACTAACCAAGAGACCCAGTACTTC. Its protein is CASSAAGTNQETQYF.

In this sample, this clonotype turned up a few times. The chain recombines TRBV19 with TRBJ1-5; 9 bases agree with TRBD1. V was clipped by 6 bases and J by 0 bases; unmatched bases: 9. The CDR3 is 17 residues long. Germline CDR1 is LNHDA and CDR2 is SQIVND (reference sequence). The CDR3 here is CASSILGTGYSNQPQHF. In DNA form, the CDR3 reads TGTGCCAGTAGCATCCTCGGGACAGGGTATAGCAATCAGCCCCAGCATTTT.

The sample holds many counts of this clonotype. The rearrangement joins TRBV19 to TRBJ2-2; D not resolved. The V end was cut by 3 bases, the J end by 6 bases, with 5 bases between. The germline CDR1 and CDR2 sequences are LNHDA and SQIVND (reference sequence). This CDR3 is 12 amino acids long. The CDR3 sequence is CASSIPAGELFF. The CDR3 DNA sequence: TGTGCCAGTAGTATTCCGGCCGGGGAGCTGTTTTTT.

This clonotype was observed at least ten times. The rearrangement joins TRBV2 to TRBJ1-1; no firm D call. There are 13 residues in the CDR3. Germline CDR1 and CDR2: SNHLY and FYNNEI. The germline V and J ends were trimmed by 7 bases and 4 bases, with 13 bases remaining between them. The CDR3 DNA follows: TGTGCCAGCACTAAAAAGGGCACCACTGAAGCTTTCTTT. Its translation is CASTKKGTTEAFF.

This clonotype was seen repeatedly, ten times or more. This chain links TRBV7-8 with TRBJ2-2; D call uncertain. V lost 8 bases, J lost 7 bases, and 11 bases lay in between. The CDR3 runs to 12 residues. The germline gives CDR1 SGHVS, CDR2 FQNEAQ. The CDR3 spells CASVTRHGELFF. CDR3 coding DNA: TGTGCCAGCGTAACCCGACACGGGGAGCTGTTTTTT.

The table lists this clonotype with many counts. The CDR3, as DNA: TGTGCCAGCAGTGTGTTGGGACAGCCCTACGAGCAGTACTTC. It translates to CASSVLGQPYEQYF. V usage is TRBV6-1 and J usage is TRBJ2-7, with 7 bases matching TRBD1. This CDR3 spans 14 amino acids. Germline lookup yields CDR1 MNHNS and CDR2 SASEGT. V lost 4 bases to trimming and J lost 2 bases; unmatched junction nucleotides: 5.

The table lists this clonotype with many counts. This chain links TRBV11-3 with TRBJ2-7, with D perhaps assigned TRBD1 or TRBD2 (5 bases each). Germline CDR1 is SGHNT and CDR2 is YENEEA. The V gene lost 3 bases and the J gene lost 5 bases, with 11 bases spanning the gap. The CDR3 sequence is 13 residues long. The CDR3 DNA is TGTGCCAGCAGCTTTGGGACGGTGGACGAGCAGTACTTC. This gives the protein CASSFGTVDEQYF. Using reference TRBV11-3 and TRBJ2-7 for the parts outside the CDR3, the full variable domain is EAGVVQSPRYKIIEKKQPVAFWCNPISGHNTLYWYLQNLGQGPELLIRYENEEAVDDSQLPKDRFSAERLKGVDSTLKIQPAELGDSAVYLCASSFGTVDEQYFGPGTRLTVT.

This clonotype was picked up many times. J is TRBJ2-5 and V is TRBV28, with TRBD1 matching 10 bases. In germline, CDR1 is MDHEN, CDR2 SYDVKM. The CDR3 runs 17 residues. The junction had 11 bases not matched to a gene; V was cut back by 4 bases and J by 3 bases. The chain's CDR3 is CASSSRPGTGDEETQYF. The CDR3 coding sequence is TGTGCCAGCAGTTCCCGGCCTGGGACAGGGGATGAAGAGACCCAGTACTTC.

This clonotype was picked up many times. The rearrangement links TRBV28 to TRBJ1-2, with a possible D match to TRBD1 (5 bases). CDR1 MDHEN and CDR2 SYDVKM come from the germline V gene. Trimming shortened V by 8 bases and J by 1 base, and 11 bases separated the two germline ends. The CDR3 contains 13 residues. CDR3 sequence: CASDPGFNYGYTF. CDR3 DNA sequence: TGTGCCAGCGATCCAGGGTTTAACTATGGCTACACCTTC.